This T cell receptor beta chain was sequenced in a study of blood T cell repertoires in COVID-19. Overall study context: Nucleic acid was either cDNA or gDNA, and it came from T cells, B-cell-depleted T cells, or PBMCs.

Adults between roughly 18 and 90 years of age took part from 20 to 25 US areas. This clone has a single count. The CDR3 contains 16 residues. The ends were cut back, 8 bases at V and 4 bases at J, with 23 bases in the middle. The germline gives CDR1 MDHEN, CDR2 SYDVKM. Under the authors' procedure: Estimation of nucleated cell counts relied on the amplification of reference gene primers. The table came from immunoSEQ multiplex PCR; TCRdb's copy has only in-frame clones and leaves some out. The DNA was the basis for D and trimming; V, J and clone size are from that table. The table records under 300,000 clones, about nine tenths of them present only once.

The TCR sequence derives from a young woman who had recovered from COVID-19. The specimen sequenced was PBMCs or T cells enriched from blood (not recorded which). The rearrangement joins TRBV28 to TRBJ1-2; tentatively, D is TRBD1 (5 bases). CDR3 in DNA: TGTGCCAGCGTTTTAGGGACTTTGCTGCCAGGCTATGGCTACACCTTC. It translates to CASVLGTLLPGYGYTF.